The 14 T cell receptor beta chains below were found in one sample sequenced in a study of blood T cell repertoires in COVID-19. TCRdb's table, derived via immunoSEQ multiplex PCR, lists solely in-frame clones and lacks some. The sample yields some 100,000 clones, less than 85% seen once. Sequencing was done on a sample of peripheral blood. These TCRs come from a woman between 55 and 75 years old with acute or convalescent COVID-19.

The CDR3 DNA sequence: TGTGCCAGCAGCTTAGTCCTATCCTACGAGCAGTACTTC. The encoded protein is CASSLVLSYEQYF. The chain joins TRBV11-3 to TRBJ2-7; D call uncertain. Germline V lookup: CDR1 SGHNT, CDR2 YENEEA. There are 13 residues in the CDR3. V gave up 1 base and J gave up 1 base, with 5 bases separating them.

The chain recombines TRBV6-5 with TRBJ2-7; tentative D call: TRBD2 (6 bases). This CDR3 is built from 15 residues. The V end lost 6 bases, the J end lost 0 bases, and 15 bases lay between the germline ends. In germline, CDR1 is MNHEY, CDR2 SVGAGI. The CDR3 region is CASSPVSGRSYEQYF. CDR3 DNA sequence: TGTGCCAGCAGCCCCGTGAGCGGGCGCTCCTACGAGCAGTACTTC.

This clone was found a few times. The chain uses TRBV5-1 and TRBJ1-5; D is undetermined. Trimming pared 0 bases from V and 0 bases from J, leaving 4 bases between. CDR3 length equals 14 residues. CDR1 and CDR2 (germline): SGHRS, YFSETQ. CDR3 in DNA: TGCGCCAGCAGCTTGGACAGTAGCAATCAGCCCCAGCATTTT. It yields the protein CASSLDSSNQPQHF.

The genes are TRBV6-5 and TRBJ1-2, with a tentative D call TRBD1 (5 bases). The CDR3 extends over 13 amino acids. Germline V CDR1 and CDR2: MNHEY, SVGAGI. Trimming shortened V by 7 bases and J by 6 bases, and 15 bases separated the two germline ends. The CDR3 sequence: CASTRSREDGYTF. The CDR3 bases are TGTGCCAGCACCCGGTCCAGGGAGGATGGCTACACCTTC.

The V and J genes are TRBV9 and TRBJ1-1, with TRBD1 identical over 8 bases. The germline V gene encodes CDR1 SGDLS and CDR2 YYNGEE. There are 14 residues in the CDR3. V dropped 4 bases and J dropped 8; count of bases not matched to a gene: 10. The chain's CDR3 is CASSSQTGVREAFF. The CDR3 nucleotides read TGTGCCAGCAGCTCACAGACAGGGGTGAGGGAAGCTTTCTTT.

This chain uses TRBV10-3 with TRBJ1-3; D might be TRBD1 (5 bases). CDR3 length: 16 amino acids. The V gene's germline CDR1 is ENHRY and CDR2 SYGVKD. V lost 8 bases to trimming and J lost 1 base, with 18 bases between them. This CDR3 is CAIGSRQGLSGNTIYF. CDR3 nucleotides: TGTGCCATCGGCTCCCGGCAGGGCCTATCTGGAAACACCATATATTTT.

The chain joins TRBV6-5 to TRBJ1-3; TRBD1 might be the D (5 bases). The V end lost 2 bases, the J end lost 0 bases, and 11 bases lay between the germline ends. The CDR3 is 16 residues long. Per the germline V gene, CDR1 is MNHEY and CDR2 is SVGAGI. This CDR3 reads CASSYGRAISGNTIYF. CDR3 nucleotide sequence: TGTGCCAGCAGTTACGGCAGGGCAATCTCTGGAAACACCATATATTTT.

This CDR3 reads CASSQDPTGLWTEAFF. The CDR3, as DNA: TGCGCCAGCAGCCAAGATCCCACAGGTTTATGGACTGAAGCTTTCTTT. The V gene is TRBV4-1, the J gene TRBJ1-1; D possibly corresponds to TRBD1 (5 bases). Germline V gives CDR1 MGHRA, CDR2 YSYEKL. Trimming removed 0 bases at V and 5 bases at J, with 16 bases between. CDR3 length: 16 amino acids.

V is TRBV5-5 and J is TRBJ2-1, with 9 nucleotides matching TRBD2. Per germline, CDR1 SGHKS and CDR2 YYEKEE (reference sequence). This CDR3 is built from 15 residues. The ends lost 0 bases at V and 9 bases at J; junction bases unmatched: 7. The CDR3 loop reads CASSLASGAASEQFF. The DNA of the CDR3 is TGTGCCAGCAGCTTGGCTAGCGGGGCGGCAAGTGAGCAGTTCTTC.

This clone appeared a few times. The genes are TRBV5-4 and TRBJ1-5; 10 bases agree with TRBD1. Germline V CDR1 and CDR2: SGHNT, YYREEE (reference sequence). With 8 bases clipped from V and 4 bases from J, the junction kept 6 bases outside the gene matches. This CDR3 spans 14 amino acids. The CDR3 coding sequence is TGTGCCAGTCCCCGGGACAGGGGTAATCAGCCCCAGCATTTT. Its protein product is CASPRDRGNQPQHF.

CDR3 protein: CASSYRLTTDTQYF. The CDR3 nucleotides read TGCGCCAGCAGCTACCGACTGACTACAGATACGCAGTATTTT. The V call is TRBV4-1, the J call TRBJ2-3; D not resolved. Germline CDR1 and CDR2: MGHRA and YSYEKL. This CDR3 is built from 14 residues. With 5 bases removed from V and 3 bases from J, the gap between germline ends came to 12 bases.

The gene calls are TRBV7-5 and TRBJ2-5; the table's D call TRBD1 went unverified against the DNA. TRBV7-5 is annotated as a pseudogene. The length of the CDR3 is 18 residues. The chain's CDR3 is CARSLVRDRDRGQETQYF. In nucleotides, the CDR3 is TGTGCCAGAAGCTTAGTTAGGGACCGGGACAGGGGCCAAGAGACCCAGTACTTC.

This clone has more than one count but fewer than ten. The chain carries TRBV3-1 (or the pseudogene TRBV3-2) and TRBJ2-3, with TRBD2 identical over 14 bases. The V segment lost 6 bases and the J segment 6 bases; nucleotides outside the gene matches: 2. This CDR3 contains 14 residues. CDR1 is LGHDT and CDR2 is YNNKEL in the germline V gene (reference sequence). This CDR3 is CASRGLAGADTQYF. CDR3 bases: TGTGCCAGCAGGGGACTAGCGGGGGCTGATACGCAGTATTTT.

This clone has only a few counts. The V and J genes are TRBV19 and TRBJ1-1, with a possible D match to TRBD1 (6 bases). The ends were cut back, 5 bases at V and 4 bases at J, with 14 bases in the middle. There are 14 residues in the CDR3. Germline values: CDR1 LNHDA, CDR2 SQIVND (reference sequence). This chain's CDR3 is CASSPQGMGTEAFF. Written as DNA, the CDR3 is TGTGCCAGTAGTCCACAGGGAATGGGCACTGAAGCTTTCTTT. The full variable domain, in which reference TRBV19 and TRBJ1-1 provide the parts outside the CDR3, is DGGITQSPKYLFRKEGQNVTLSCEQNLNHDAMYWYRQDPGQGLRLIYYSQIVNDFQKGDIAEGYSVSREKKESFPLTVTSAQKNPTAFYLCASSPQGMGTEAFFGQGTRLTVV.